Sequencing of this T cell receptor (beta chain) was carried out in a study of blood T cell repertoires in COVID-19 (TCRdb year 2020). At the level of the whole study: The collaborator samples originated in the United States, Italy and Spain and spanned the acute and convalescent phases of COVID-19. The prospective study material was composed of cDNA or gDNA derived from T cells, B-cell-depleted T cells, or PBMCs. The dataset comprised deeply sampled blood TCRbeta repertoires from subjects exposed to, actively infected with, or recovered from COVID-19. The repertoires were released in a freely available public database meant as a resource for research on the immune response to SARS-CoV-2. The samples were drawn from the first 160 participants of the ongoing ImmuneRACE study and from under 1,500 subjects provided by 6 global collaborators. A de-identified subject ID, COVID-19 status, age in years and sex were almost always included in the sample metadata. Where available, HLA class I and class II types were obtained from metadata supplied by the sample provider rather than from assay-based typing. Results the study describes overall, beyond this receptor: Clinical and demographic metadata were provided uncurated, with the amount varying by source and participant.

The immunoSEQ Assay, a bias-controlled multiplex PCR, was used to amplify TCRbeta CDR3 regions from genomic DNA. The published analysis was carried out like this. The number of nucleated cells in each sample was estimated by amplification of reference gene primers within the assay. Sequence reads were collapsed and filtered to measure the absolute abundance of every unique TCRbeta CDR3 rearrangement. For each sample, productive Simpson clonality was calculated by taking the square root of Simpson's diversity index across productive rearrangements. TCRdb provides this immuneACCESS table in a form limited to in-frame rearrangements. Some clones are lacking; in checked studies, under half of them reflect an unresolved V gene, and why the rest are absent is not known. The V and J calls and clone size are taken from that table; D and trimming were inferred from the DNA. The sample table shows about 390,000 clones, and approximately 90% are seen once. The ten largest make up 10% of the sample.

About this clone: There is no known antigen for this receptor. No much larger clone exists at a distance of one base, and base qualities are not known.

In the prospective study, participants were about 18 to 95 years old, resided in about 25 geographic areas of the United States, and were enrolled through a virtual design. To assign participants to cohorts, the prospective study relied on clinical history that participants themselves reported in a screening survey and a study questionnaire. Recovered participants in ImmuneRACE Cohort 3 were defined as having two consecutive negative NP/OP PCR tests, clearance from a healthcare professional, or resolution of symptoms. Mobile phlebotomists in the prospective study collected whole blood, serum and a nasopharyngeal or oropharyngeal swab from every participant. Participants in the prospective study had the option to provide additional blood draws and questionnaires over an approximately 2-month period. Blood samples from the prospective study were shipped frozen or at room temperature prior to DNA extraction.

The germline V gene (reference sequence) gives CDR1 as LGHDT and CDR2 as YNNKEL. The CDR3 starts with the cysteine, ends with the phenylalanine, and has 17 residues. CDR3 DNA only is kept here, 51 bases in frame from base 1. V is cut back by 0 bases and J by 6 bases, with 9 bases in the junction unmatched. What was sequenced was PBMCs or T cells enriched from blood (not recorded which). In this chain, TRBV3-1 (or the pseudogene TRBV3-2) is recombined with TRBJ2-1, with 9 middle bases fitting TRBD2. This TCR derives from a woman aged 45-60 years who had recovered from COVID-19. The CDR3: CASSQDYGRGGVNEQFF. The nucleotide sequence is given as TGTGCCAGCAGCCAAGATTACGGGCGGGGGGGCGTCAATGAGCAGTTCTTC.